The clone carrying this T cell receptor gamma chain is categorized as large. It is unclear where the CDR3 begins or ends on the DNA, so no DNA is shown, and the CDR3 is as TCRdb lists it. These data come from a study of gamma delta lymphoproliferative disorders and STAT genes. The CDR3 length is 17 residues, termini included. TCRdb re-processed the multiplex PCR reads via CATT. Of roughly 860 gamma-chain clones in the sample, roughly an eighth are singletons; the top ten hold 20% to 25%. The receptor sequences were amplified from genomic DNA of peripheral blood mononuclear cells. The sequence came from a human donor in good health. The V gene call is TRGV11, and the J gene call is absent. TRGV11 is classed as an ORF, of uncertain function. The specimen was blood. Here the CDR3 reads CTTVPAGLGTRHYKKLF.